The clone carrying this T cell receptor (beta chain) was observed a single time. Participant reports of clinical history set cohort assignment. The sample is drawn from a study of blood T cell repertoires in COVID-19. In the original processing: From reference gene primer amplification, estimates of nucleated cell counts were derived. Repertoires were generated with immunoSEQ multiplex PCR, while TCRdb's copy carries only in-frame clones and drops some. V and J calls and clone size come straight from that table; D and trimming were deduced from the DNA. The table has 200,000 to 300,000 clones, approximately 83% seen once; the top ten hold approximately 3.5%. This CDR3 is 14 amino acids long. Looked up from germline, CDR1 is SGDLS and CDR2 is YYNGEE. With 2 bases removed from V and 6 bases from J, the gap between germline ends came to 14 bases.

The sequenced material came from PBMCs or T cells enriched from blood (not recorded which). This TCR derives from a woman aged 40 to 50 with acute COVID-19. The chain joins TRBV9 to TRBJ1-1, with D tentatively TRBD1 (5 bases). CDR3 protein: CASSVETGGAEAFF. The CDR3 bases are TGTGCCAGCAGCGTGGAGACTGGAGGGGCTGAAGCTTTCTTT.